Detailed here is one T cell receptor beta chain. Stated treatment: around 19 received Ad26.COV2.S at low or high dose, single or two shots; about 5 received placebo; per-sample allocation not given. Sampling occurred on day 63 after the first vaccine or placebo injection. TCRdb keeps only in-frame clones here, not all; method: immunoSEQ multiplex PCR. The sample lists roughly 450,000 clones; over 75% were seen once. Looked up from germline, CDR1 is LGHNA and CDR2 is YNFKEQ. V was clipped by 0 bases and J by 0 bases, with 13 bases between them. The CDR3 length is 17 residues. This record comes from a study of Ad26.COV2.S vaccination and SARS-CoV-2 variants.

V usage is TRBV4-2 and J usage is TRBJ2-3; D is perhaps TRBD2 (6 bases). This TCR was recovered from a person between 18 and 59 years old who received the Ad26.COV2.S COVID-19 vaccine or a placebo. This specimen was peripheral blood, taken in a trial of Ad26.COV2.S vaccine versus placebo. CDR3 nucleotides: TGTGCCAGCAGCCAAGACTCTGGCGGGACTAGCACAGATACGCAGTATTTT. It codes for CASSQDSGGTSTDTQYF.